The source of this TCR beta chain is a study of blood T cell repertoires in COVID-19. Overall study context: T cells, B-cell-depleted T cells, or PBMCs supplied cDNA or gDNA.

Libraries were prepared by immunoSEQ multiplex PCR; TCRdb keeps only in-frame clonotypes and omits some of them. The table shows about 250,000 clones, with around 83% occurring only once. CDR3 length equals 15 residues. Germline assignment: CDR1 SEHNR and CDR2 FQNEAQ (reference sequence). V lost 5 bases to trimming and J lost 10 bases, with 18 bases between them. The sequencing input was peripheral blood. The gene calls are TRBV7-9 and TRBJ1-6; no clear D. This receptor was identified in a man aged 40-55 years with active or convalescent COVID-19. CDR3 sequence reads: CASSPTAVLRSPLHF. The DNA for the CDR3 is TGTGCCAGCAGCCCAACAGCCGTGCTCAGGTCACCCCTCCACTTT.